The 9 T cell receptor beta chains presented below share a single source sample, sequenced in a study of blood T cell repertoires in COVID-19. Assay: immunoSEQ multiplex PCR; the TCRdb copy retains only in-frame clones and omits some. The repertoire includes more than 300,000 clones, roughly nine tenths of them detected once, and roughly a tenth sits in the top ten. Sequenced sample: PBMCs or T cells enriched from blood (not recorded which). The origin of the receptors is a woman younger than 45 who had recovered from COVID-19.

This chain links TRBV10-2 with TRBJ2-1, with 8 bases matching TRBD1. The CDR3 consists of 16 residues. CDR1 and CDR2 (germline): WSHSY, SAAADI. Germline trimming cut 3 bases from V and 5 bases from J; bases unmatched to any gene: 9. CDR3 region: CASSEPRTGTNNEQFF. Written as DNA, the CDR3 is TGCGCCAGCAGTGAACCAAGGACAGGGACCAACAATGAGCAGTTCTTC.

The chain is built from TRBV4-3 and TRBJ1-1, with 12 positions matching TRBD1. Per germline, CDR1 LGHNA and CDR2 YSLEER. This CDR3 is 19 amino acids long. Germline trimming cut 4 bases from V and 7 bases from J; bases unmatched to any gene: 19. CDR3 coding DNA: TGCGCCAGCAGCCGAACGACCCGGAATCGGGGACAGGGGGCTAATGAAGCTTTCTTT. This gives the protein CASSRTTRNRGQGANEAFF.

CDR3 DNA: TGTGCCAGCAGTGGGCTAAGGGGCTACAATGAGCAGTTCTTC. It specifies CASSGLRGYNEQFF. The chain uses TRBV2 and TRBJ2-1, with a possible D match to TRBD1 (5 bases). V gave up 4 bases and J gave up 3 bases, with 10 bases separating them. The length of the CDR3 is 14 residues. Germline V lookup: CDR1 SNHLY, CDR2 FYNNEI.

The chain uses TRBV15 and TRBJ1-5; 8 nucleotides agree with TRBD1. The trim removed 0 bases at V and 7 bases at J, leaving 5 bases unmatched. The length of the CDR3 is 15 residues. Germline CDR1 is LNHNV and CDR2 is YYDKDF (reference sequence). The DNA for the CDR3 is TGTGCCACCAGCAGAGACCAGGGGGCTCGGCAGCCCCAGCATTTT. Translated, it gives CATSRDQGARQPQHF.

The chain couples TRBV13 to TRBJ2-1, with 12 bases fitting TRBD2. V dropped 8 bases and J dropped 6; count of bases not matched to a gene: 2. From germline, CDR1 is PRHDT and CDR2 FYEKMQ (reference sequence). This CDR3 has 13 amino acids. CDR3 sequence: CASGLAGSNEQFF. The CDR3 DNA sequence: TGTGCCAGCGGACTAGCGGGATCCAATGAGCAGTTCTTC.

The V and J genes are TRBV18 and TRBJ1-2; 9 bases match TRBD1. V gave up 3 bases and J gave up 7 bases; unmatched junction bases: 12. CDR1 KGHSH and CDR2 LQKENI come from the germline V gene. This CDR3 comprises 16 residues. The CDR3 protein is CASSPVTGGFFFGYTF. CDR3 nucleotides: TGTGCCAGCTCACCGGTCACAGGGGGCTTTTTTTTTGGCTACACCTTC.

V and J are TRBV21-1 and TRBJ2-3; TRBD2, the D gene given by the table, was not confirmed from the DNA. TRBV21-1 is described as a pseudogene. The CDR3 totals 15 residues. CDR3 DNA sequence: TGTGCCAGCAGCAAAGCGGCGGGATTGGTAGATACGCAGTATTTT. Translation: CASSKAAGLVDTQYF.

Of note for this clone: At one of its ends the junction is not consistent with the germline gene, which may arise from a read error. Here the CDR3 reads CASSVAGVETQYF. Here the CDR3 DNA reads TGTGCCAGCAGCGTAGCGGGAGTGGAGACCCAGTACTTC. V gene TRBV7-2 combines with J gene TRBJ2-5; 9 nucleotides line up with TRBD2. The CDR3 length is 13 residues. Germline V gene lookup returns CDR1 SGHTA and CDR2 FQGNSA. Combining the CDR3 with reference TRBV7-2 and TRBJ2-5 gives the whole variable domain GAGVSQSPSNKVTEKGKDVELRCDPISGHTALYWYRQSLGQGLEFLIYFQGNSAPDKSGLPSDRFSAERTGGSVSTLTIQRTQQEDSAVYLCASSVAGVETQYFGPGTRLLVL.

V is TRBV4-1 and J is TRBJ2-6; D is unclear. The CDR3 runs to 17 residues. The V gene's germline CDR1 is MGHRA and CDR2 YSYEKL. V lost 3 bases and J 0 bases, leaving 12 bases between the germline ends. CDR3 DNA sequence: TGCGCCAGCAGCCAGGGTCAGGCCAGCTCTGGGGCCAACGTCCTGACTTTC. Protein: CASSQGQASSGANVLTF.